The 20 T cell receptor beta chains given below trace back to one sample, sequenced in a study of T cell responses to AZD1222 COVID-19 vaccine. The table came from immunoSEQ multiplex PCR; TCRdb's copy has only in-frame clones and leaves some out. The sample includes 100,000 to 120,000 clones, 70% to 90% seen only once; the top ten take 6.5%. The source was peripheral blood, collected 28 days after the second AZD1222 dose. Receptors originate from an adult who received the AZD1222 COVID-19 vaccine.

CDR3 DNA sequence: TGTGCCAACCGAAACAGGGGGGCCGCTTTCTTT. It specifies CANRNRGAAFF. The chain employs TRBV21-1 and TRBJ1-1; TRBD1, the D gene given by the table, was not confirmed from the DNA. TRBV21-1 is termed a pseudogene. The CDR3 is 11 amino acids.

V gene TRBV7-9 combines with J gene TRBJ1-1; 8 bases are a match to TRBD1. Germline values: CDR1 SEHNR, CDR2 FQNEAQ (reference sequence). This CDR3 is built from 15 residues. With V trimmed by 5 bases and J by 1 base, 6 bases remained unmatched. The CDR3 spells CASSPETGANTEAFF. CDR3 nucleotide sequence: TGTGCCAGCAGCCCGGAGACAGGGGCGAACACTGAAGCTTTCTTT.

The chain links TRBV16 to TRBJ1-2; no reliable D call. V lost 4 bases to trimming and J lost 5 bases, with 20 bases between them. The CDR3 consists of 16 residues. Germline assignment: CDR1 KGHSY and CDR2 FQNENV. The CDR3 region has the DNA TGTGCCAGCAGCCCCGAACGTGTATTGGACGGATATGGCTACACCTTC. Translation gives CASSPERVLDGYGYTF.

J is TRBJ1-5 and V is TRBV10-3; TRBD1 aligns across 8 bases. This CDR3 has 13 residues. Germline CDR1 ENHRY, CDR2 SYGVKD. V lost 9 bases to trimming and J lost 0 bases; unmatched junction nucleotides: 1. The CDR3 DNA sequence: TGTGCCATACAGGGGGATAGCAATCAGCCCCAGCATTTT. Encoded protein: CAIQGDSNQPQHF.

This sequence joins TRBV29-1 and TRBJ2-5; the D is unclear. Germline lookup yields CDR1 SQVTM and CDR2 ANQGSEA. This CDR3 region has 12 residues. Deletions cut 6 bases from V and 5 bases from J, with 13 bases between. This CDR3 is CSVLKNGETQYF. As DNA, the CDR3 is TGCAGCGTGCTAAAAAACGGGGAGACCCAGTACTTC.

This clone has just one count. The chain employs TRBV7-9 and TRBJ2-7, with D uncertain. Germline CDR1 SEHNR, CDR2 FQNEAQ (reference sequence). Trimming cost V 3 bases and J 2 bases, with 8 bases left between them. CDR3 length equals 13 residues. CDR3 DNA sequence: TGTGCCAGCAGCTTTCCCATGACCTACGAGCAGTACTTC. It yields the protein CASSFPMTYEQYF.

The V gene is TRBV28, the J gene TRBJ1-1; D unresolved. This CDR3 spans 14 amino acids. CDR1 and CDR2 from the germline V gene are MDHEN and SYDVKM. The germline V and J ends were trimmed by 7 bases and 5 bases, with 17 bases remaining between them. The CDR3, as DNA: TGTGCCAGCACCCGGGTGGTGGGAAGGACTGAAGCTTTCTTT. Its translation: CASTRVVGRTEAFF.

This chain's CDR3 is CASSPTMLNTEAFF. CDR3 nucleotides: TGCGCCAGCAGCCCTACTATGTTGAACACTGAAGCTTTCTTT. V gene TRBV4-1 combines with J gene TRBJ1-1; D not resolved. The CDR3 runs 14 residues. Germline CDR1 is MGHRA and CDR2 is YSYEKL. The V end was cut by 4 bases, the J end by 0 bases, with 9 bases between.

The V and J genes are TRBV7-3 and TRBJ1-6; the D gene is possibly TRBD1 (5 bases). V lost 5 bases, J lost 9 bases, and 17 bases lay in between. CDR1 and CDR2 from the germline V gene are SGHTA and FQGTGA. There are 15 residues in the CDR3. CDR3 sequence reads: CASSPGTGLSSPLHF. The CDR3 coding sequence is TGTGCCAGCAGCCCGGGGACCGGACTCAGTTCACCCCTCCACTTT.

The chain has TRBV29-1 and TRBJ2-5; D may be TRBD2 (6 bases). This CDR3 spans 14 amino acids. With 3 bases removed from V and 7 bases from J, the gap between germline ends came to 18 bases. From germline, CDR1 is SQVTM and CDR2 ANQGSEA. CDR3 nucleotide sequence: TGCAGCGTTGAGGAGACTAGAGGAGCCGCGACCCAGTACTTC. Protein: CSVEETRGAATQYF.

The V gene is TRBV28, the J gene TRBJ1-1; TRBD1 aligns across 7 bases. After removal of 6 bases from V and 0 bases from J, the junction contained 10 bases not matched to a gene. The CDR3 has 16 residues. Germline-derived CDR1 and CDR2 are MDHEN and SYDVKM. The CDR3 DNA is TGTGCCAGCAGGTTAAGGGGAGGGACAGTGAACACTGAAGCTTTCTTT. The encoded protein is CASRLRGGTVNTEAFF.

This clone turned up a few times. The V call is TRBV6-2 or TRBV6-3, the J call TRBJ2-5, with a weak D call TRBD2 (5 bases). This CDR3 is 16 amino acids long. Trimming left V 0 bases short and J 3 bases short, with 14 bases between. Looked up from germline, CDR1 is MNHEY and CDR2 is SVGEGT. The CDR3 DNA sequence: TGTGCCAGCAGTTACTCTCCCAGCGGCGACAAAGAGACCCAGTACTTC. Translation: CASSYSPSGDKETQYF.

V gene TRBV2 combines with J gene TRBJ1-2; tentatively, D is TRBD1 (6 bases). V was pared by 5 bases and J by 7 bases, with 14 bases between. Germline V lookup: CDR1 SNHLY, CDR2 FYNNEI. CDR3 size: 13 residues. This CDR3 is CASSYAGVGGYTF. CDR3 coding DNA: TGTGCCAGCAGTTATGCAGGGGTGGGTGGCTACACCTTC.

The J gene is TRBJ2-2, the V gene TRBV9; D remains unclear. The V end lost 4 bases, the J end lost 3 bases, and 10 bases lay between the germline ends. This CDR3 region has 14 residues. Germline V gene data show CDR1 as SGDLS and CDR2 as YYNGEE. The CDR3 spells CASSSGLDTGELFF. The CDR3 nucleotides read TGTGCCAGCAGCTCCGGTTTGGACACCGGGGAGCTGTTTTTT.

The chain uses TRBV11-2 and TRBJ2-5; the D is unclear. This CDR3 spans 13 amino acids. Trimming removed 3 bases from V and 4 bases from J, with 9 bases in between. Germline loops: CDR1 SGHAT, CDR2 FQNNGV. This CDR3 is CASSFTELETQYF. CDR3 DNA: TGTGCCAGCAGCTTTACGGAGTTAGAGACCCAGTACTTC.

The CDR3 DNA is TGTGCCAGCGCGGGGGGTCGCACAGATACGCAGTATTTT. Its protein product is CASAGGRTDTQYF. The chain joins TRBV7-2 to TRBJ2-3; 8 nucleotides match TRBD2. CDR1 and CDR2 from the germline V gene are SGHTA and FQGNSA. The CDR3 covers 13 residues. Losses at the gene ends were 8 bases for V and 1 base for J; bases not matched to a gene: 2.

V gene TRBV14 combines with J gene TRBJ2-3; the D gene is possibly TRBD1 (5 bases). V was shortened by 4 bases and J by 2 bases, with 10 bases between the two germline ends. CDR1 is SGHDN, CDR2 FVKESK, per germline. The CDR3 is made up of 14 amino acids. This CDR3 is CASSRGQNTDTQYF. For the CDR3, the DNA is TGTGCCAGCAGCCGGGGCCAAAACACAGATACGCAGTATTTT.

The chain carries TRBV2 and TRBJ1-2; 8 nucleotides line up with TRBD1. The V and J ends lost 8 bases and 2 bases, in that order; junction bases with no gene match: 7. Germline loops: CDR1 SNHLY, CDR2 FYNNEI. CDR3 length: 14 residues. The CDR3 loop reads CASFRTGRNYGYTF. The CDR3 region has the DNA TGTGCCAGCTTCCGGACAGGGAGGAACTATGGCTACACCTTC.

The rearrangement joins TRBV5-5 to TRBJ2-7; either TRBD1 or TRBD2 may supply D (5 bases each). With 1 base removed from V and 0 bases from J, the gap between germline ends came to 11 bases. The germline V gene has CDR1 SGHKS and CDR2 YYEKEE (reference sequence). CDR3 length equals 15 residues. The CDR3 protein is CASSLLAGSSYEQYF. The CDR3 nucleotides read TGTGCCAGCAGCTTGTTAGCAGGGAGCTCCTACGAGCAGTACTTC.

J is TRBJ1-4 and V is TRBV5-4, with D possibly matching TRBD1 (5 bases). The germline CDR1 and CDR2 sequences are SGHNT and YYREEE (reference sequence). V gave up 2 bases and J gave up 5 bases, with 16 bases separating them. There are 16 residues in the CDR3. As DNA, the CDR3 is TGTGCCAGCAGCTTTACCCTTACAGGAGACAATGAAAAACTGTTTTTT. Its protein product is CASSFTLTGDNEKLFF.